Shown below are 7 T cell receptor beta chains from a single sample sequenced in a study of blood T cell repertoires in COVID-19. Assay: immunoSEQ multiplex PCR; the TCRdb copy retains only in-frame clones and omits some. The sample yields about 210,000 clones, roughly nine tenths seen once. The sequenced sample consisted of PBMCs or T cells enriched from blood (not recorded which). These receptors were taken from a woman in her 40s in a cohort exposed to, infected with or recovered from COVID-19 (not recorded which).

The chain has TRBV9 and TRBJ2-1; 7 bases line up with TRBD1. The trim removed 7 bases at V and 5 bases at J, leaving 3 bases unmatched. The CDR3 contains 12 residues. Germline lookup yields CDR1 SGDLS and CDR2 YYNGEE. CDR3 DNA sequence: TGTGCCAGCGCCCAGGGGGACAATGAGCAGTTCTTC. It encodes CASAQGDNEQFF.

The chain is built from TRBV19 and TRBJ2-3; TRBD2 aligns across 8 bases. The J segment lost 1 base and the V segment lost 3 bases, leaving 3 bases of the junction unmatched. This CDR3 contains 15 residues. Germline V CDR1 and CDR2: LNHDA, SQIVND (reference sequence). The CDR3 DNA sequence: TGTGCCAGTAGTATGAGCGGGAGAGGCACAGATACGCAGTATTTT. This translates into CASSMSGRGTDTQYF.

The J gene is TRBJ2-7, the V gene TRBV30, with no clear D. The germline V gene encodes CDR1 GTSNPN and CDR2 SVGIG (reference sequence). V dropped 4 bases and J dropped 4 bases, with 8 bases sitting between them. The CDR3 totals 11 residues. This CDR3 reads CAWIRQYEQYF. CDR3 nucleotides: TGTGCCTGGATCCGTCAGTACGAGCAGTACTTC.

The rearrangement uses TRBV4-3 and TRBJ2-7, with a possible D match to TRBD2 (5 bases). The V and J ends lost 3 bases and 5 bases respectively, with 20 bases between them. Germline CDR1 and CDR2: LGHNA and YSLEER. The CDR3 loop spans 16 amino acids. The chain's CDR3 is CASSHERASGPHEQYF. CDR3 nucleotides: TGCGCCAGCAGCCACGAAAGGGCCAGCGGCCCCCACGAGCAGTACTTC.

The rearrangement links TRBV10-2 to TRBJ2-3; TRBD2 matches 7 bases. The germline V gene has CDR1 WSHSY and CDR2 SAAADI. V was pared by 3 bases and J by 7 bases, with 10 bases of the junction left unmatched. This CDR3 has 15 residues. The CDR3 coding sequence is TGCGCCAGCAGTGACTGGCCGGGGGGTGCAAATACGCAGTATTTT. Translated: CASSDWPGGANTQYF.

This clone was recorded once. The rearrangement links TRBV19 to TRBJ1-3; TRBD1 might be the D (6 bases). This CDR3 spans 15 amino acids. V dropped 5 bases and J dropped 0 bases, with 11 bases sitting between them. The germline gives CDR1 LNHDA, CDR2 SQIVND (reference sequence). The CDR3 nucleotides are TGTGCCAGTAGTGGGGACACCCTCTCTGGAAACACCATATATTTT. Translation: CASSGDTLSGNTIYF.

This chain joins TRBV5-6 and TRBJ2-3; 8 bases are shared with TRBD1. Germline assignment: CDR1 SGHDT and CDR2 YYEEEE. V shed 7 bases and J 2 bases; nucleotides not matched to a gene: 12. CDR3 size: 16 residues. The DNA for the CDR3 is TGTGCCAGCGGAACCGGGACAGGACCCCTCACAGATACGCAGTATTTT. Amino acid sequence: CASGTGTGPLTDTQYF.